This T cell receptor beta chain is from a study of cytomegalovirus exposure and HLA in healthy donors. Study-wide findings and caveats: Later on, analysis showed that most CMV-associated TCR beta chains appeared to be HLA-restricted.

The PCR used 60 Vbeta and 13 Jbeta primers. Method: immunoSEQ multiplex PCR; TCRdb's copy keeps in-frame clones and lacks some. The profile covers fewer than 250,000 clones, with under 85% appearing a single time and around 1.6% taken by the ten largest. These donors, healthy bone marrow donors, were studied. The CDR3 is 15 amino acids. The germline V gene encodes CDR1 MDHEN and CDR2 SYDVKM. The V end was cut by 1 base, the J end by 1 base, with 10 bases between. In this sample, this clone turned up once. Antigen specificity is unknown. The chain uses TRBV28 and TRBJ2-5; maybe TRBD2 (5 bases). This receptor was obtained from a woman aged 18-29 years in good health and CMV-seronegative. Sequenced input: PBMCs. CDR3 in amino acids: CASSLSRDLQETQYF. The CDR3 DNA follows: TGTGCCAGCAGTTTATCTCGGGATCTCCAAGAGACCCAGTACTTC.